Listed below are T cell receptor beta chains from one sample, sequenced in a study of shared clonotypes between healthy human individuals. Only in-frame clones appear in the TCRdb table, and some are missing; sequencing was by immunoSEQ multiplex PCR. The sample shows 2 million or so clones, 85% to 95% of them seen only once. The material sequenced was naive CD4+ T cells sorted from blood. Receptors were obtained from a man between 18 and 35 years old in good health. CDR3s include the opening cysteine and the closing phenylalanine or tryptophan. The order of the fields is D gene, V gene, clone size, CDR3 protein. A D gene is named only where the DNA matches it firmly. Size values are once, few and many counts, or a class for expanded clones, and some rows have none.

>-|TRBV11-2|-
CASSPVGGITDGYTF
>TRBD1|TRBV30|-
CAWSAPSRTGNYGYTF
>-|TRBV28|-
CASAEDQAFF
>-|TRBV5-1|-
CASSPLASGSSGNTIYF
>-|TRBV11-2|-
CASSSRVPTGELFF
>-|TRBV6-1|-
CASSNKGIVFEQYF
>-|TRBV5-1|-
CASSLAMGVNTEAFF
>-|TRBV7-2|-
CASSLAMGGGGPQHF
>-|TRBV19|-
CASSRTPEAKNIQYF
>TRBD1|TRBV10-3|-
CAISPRTGDGEAFF
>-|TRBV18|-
CASSITRVGTTEAFF
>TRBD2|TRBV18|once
CASSPGTSGTDTQYF
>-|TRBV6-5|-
CASRDGNTIYF
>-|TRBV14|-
CASSFHTDTGELFF
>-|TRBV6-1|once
CASSELPVQTGEKLFF
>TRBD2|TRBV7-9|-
CASTRAGVSTDTQYF
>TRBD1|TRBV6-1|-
CASSDRGATTEAFF
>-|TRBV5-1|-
CASSLGGLGEKLFF
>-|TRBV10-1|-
CASSDLLGTGELFF
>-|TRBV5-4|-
CASSRAGLSTDTQYF
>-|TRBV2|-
CASRVTEAFF
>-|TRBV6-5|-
CASSYSMVATNEKLFF
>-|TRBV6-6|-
CASSYVAAGGNQPQHF
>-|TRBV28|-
CASSLPGTSLETQYF
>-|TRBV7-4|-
CASSLGRVGRPQHF
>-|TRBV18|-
CASSPLTGLDEQYF
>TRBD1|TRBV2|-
CAGDSTSSDTQYF
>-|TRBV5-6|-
CASSLGQVLDQPQHF
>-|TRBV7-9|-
CASSFSAGGANVLTF
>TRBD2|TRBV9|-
CASSERGQGDTQYF
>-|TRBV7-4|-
CASSLGSLAEQFF
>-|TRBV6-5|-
CASSSLEANVLTF
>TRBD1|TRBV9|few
CASSETPGQGRVSYGYTF
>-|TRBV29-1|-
CSVVAGGGNQPQHF
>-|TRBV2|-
CASNQGGEKLFF
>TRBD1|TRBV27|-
CASSARGAWDGYTF